Listed here is a single TCR beta chain. Repertoires were generated with immunoSEQ multiplex PCR, while TCRdb's copy carries only in-frame clones and drops some. Of 500,000 or so clones listed, 85% to 90% are singletons. This record comes from a study of Ad26.COV2.S vaccination and SARS-CoV-2 variants. Regarding treatment: around 19 received Ad26.COV2.S at low or high dose, single or two shots; about 5 received placebo; per-sample allocation not given. Sampling occurred on day 63 after the first vaccine or placebo injection. V was pared by 1 base and J by 11 bases, with 18 bases between. This CDR3 has 16 amino acids. CDR1 and CDR2 (germline): LNHNV, YYDKDF (reference sequence).

The sequence came from a person between 18 and 60 years old who received the Ad26.COV2.S COVID-19 vaccine or a placebo. The chain is built from TRBV15 and TRBJ1-6; D not certain. Sequenced here: peripheral blood, sampled in a trial of Ad26.COV2.S vaccine versus placebo. This CDR3 reads CATSRVGGRLNPPLHF. Here the CDR3 DNA reads TGTGCCACCAGCAGAGTGGGTGGGAGACTAAACCCACCCCTCCACTTT.